The clone carrying this T cell receptor beta chain appeared many times. Its antigen is not known. CDR1 and CDR2 from the germline V gene are LGHNA and YNFKEQ. V dropped 0 bases and J dropped 4; count of bases not matched to a gene: 6. The CDR3 covers 18 residues. As previously described, bulk TCR libraries were made using listed TCR primers. TCRdb recomputed calls from the PCR reads with MiXCR, one row per CDR3 protein. The repertoire has roughly 320,000 distinct CDR3 sequences, about 20% of them found once; the top ten carry approximately 0.8%. These data originate in a study of molecular identifiers for immune sequencing clone quantification. Study-wide points: Barcode collisions between identical TCR molecules could shrink estimates of highly expanded clone sizes. In naive cells, clones above 20 RNA copies held under 1% of molecules, whereas in effector cells they held over 99%.

Naive CD8 T cells, phenotype CD8+CD4-CCR7+CD45RA+, were sorted. Sequenced sample: naive CD8+ T cells from blood, with Jurkat cell RNA spiked in. Subset in this sample: FACS-sorted CD8+CD4-CCR7+CD45RA+ naive T cells. The source is a human donor in good health. Some libraries in this study had Jurkat cell RNA spiked in. The chain carries TRBV4-2 and TRBJ2-7, with 16 bases identical to TRBD2. CDR3 nucleotide sequence: TGTGCCAGCAGCCAAGATGGGACTAGCGGGAGGGCCATGTACGAGCAGTACTTC. Translation: CASSQDGTSGRAMYEQYF.